This T cell receptor beta chain was observed in a study of T cell responses to AZD1222 COVID-19 vaccine. Study results and limitations: Within unmutated variant regions lay the reported targets of nearly half of spike-specific TCRs. Among the donors, most were white British and more were female, and clonal diversity was possibly underestimated.

The V gene lost 3 bases and the J gene lost 2 bases, with 14 bases spanning the gap. This CDR3 contains 15 residues. The germline V gene encodes CDR1 SGDLS and CDR2 YYNGEE. Pooled samples include second doses given at about 4 or 12 weeks. Sequenced by immunoSEQ multiplex PCR; TCRdb stores in-frame clones only, minus some. The sample records 150,000 to 200,000 clones, roughly 94% being singletons. About this clone: Its antigen is unknown.

Sequencing was performed on peripheral blood, taken 28 days after the second AZD1222 dose. The TCR comes from an adult who received the AZD1222 COVID-19 vaccine. The chain couples TRBV9 to TRBJ1-2; D is possibly TRBD1 (5 bases). The CDR3 reads CASSARDGRNYGYTF. For the CDR3, the DNA is TGTGCCAGCAGCGCCCGGGACGGGAGAAACTATGGCTACACCTTC.